The next 26 T cell receptor beta chains were all read from a single sample in a study of T cell changes during pregnancy in multiple sclerosis. Sequencing was performed with immunoSEQ multiplex PCR; in TCRdb, only in-frame clones are kept and a portion is missing. The sample includes 47,000 or so clones, 94% seen only once; the top ten take under 0.55%. The sample was CD4+ T cells from peripheral blood mononuclear cells, taken in the first trimester of pregnancy. The receptors here all came from a female donor with multiple sclerosis, enrolled in a pregnancy study.

J is TRBJ2-1 and V is TRBV5-4; the match to TRBD2 covers 10 bases. From germline, CDR1 is SGHNT and CDR2 YYREEE (reference sequence). V trimming: 8 bases; J trimming: 9 bases; junction bases outside the gene matches: 20. CDR3 length equals 17 residues. This chain's CDR3 is CASSAGGQRTPWGEQFF. The CDR3 DNA reads TGTGCCAGTTCAGCGGGGGGGCAACGAACGCCGTGGGGTGAGCAGTTCTTC.

J is TRBJ2-5 and V is TRBV19, with 8 bases identical to TRBD2. V was clipped by 7 bases and J by 2 bases; unmatched bases: 9. This CDR3 has 15 amino acids. Germline-derived CDR1 and CDR2 are LNHDA and SQIVND (reference sequence). CDR3 bases: TGTGCCAGTATTTCCGGTATAGCGGGGCAAGAGACCCAGTACTTC. Protein product: CASISGIAGQETQYF.

In nucleotides, the CDR3 is TGCAGCGTTGCCCAGGGGTTCTACAATGAGCAGTTCTTC. The encoded protein is CSVAQGFYNEQFF. J is TRBJ2-1 and V is TRBV29-1; D possibly corresponds to TRBD1 (6 bases). In germline, CDR1 is SQVTM, CDR2 ANQGSEA. CDR3 size: 13 residues. V lost 4 bases, J lost 3 bases, and 10 bases lay in between.

This clone was observed a few times. The chain combines TRBV2 with TRBJ1-2; TRBD1 matches at 7 bases. Germline V gives CDR1 SNHLY, CDR2 FYNNEI. V dropped 6 bases and J dropped 4; count of bases not matched to a gene: 14. The CDR3 has 16 amino acids. Here the CDR3 reads CASRAKTGRVTYGYTF. The CDR3 coding sequence is TGTGCCAGCAGAGCAAAGACAGGGCGTGTTACCTATGGCTACACCTTC.

The chain combines TRBV19 with TRBJ1-2; 7 nucleotides line up with TRBD1. The germline V gene encodes CDR1 LNHDA and CDR2 SQIVND (reference sequence). The CDR3 runs to 14 residues. V shed 9 bases, J shed 2 bases, and the junction held 9 bases outside the gene matches. CDR3 protein: CASSRLQGNYGYTF. The CDR3 coding sequence is TGTGCCAGCAGCAGGTTACAGGGGAACTATGGCTACACCTTC.

This chain connects TRBV5-1 to TRBJ1-4; 9 nucleotides match TRBD1. Trimming removed 4 bases from V and 5 bases from J; junction bases left unmatched: 6. The CDR3 totals 15 residues. Germline CDR1 is SGHRS and CDR2 is YFSETQ. The CDR3 loop is CASSGGQGINEKLFF. The CDR3 nucleotides are TGCGCCAGCAGCGGAGGACAGGGGATAAATGAAAAACTGTTTTTT.

This clone has only one observation. V usage is TRBV9 and J usage is TRBJ2-1, with TRBD2 matching over 11 bases. The ends lost 3 bases at V and 0 bases at J; junction bases unmatched: 11. CDR3 size: 19 residues. Germline-derived CDR1 and CDR2 are SGDLS and YYNGEE. DNA of the CDR3: TGTGCCAGCAGCGGCTCCGGGACTAGCGGAATTAGCTCCTACAATGAGCAGTTCTTC. Residues: CASSGSGTSGISSYNEQFF.

The CDR3 loop reads CASSLRGVSSYEQYF. CDR3 DNA sequence: TGTGCCAGCAGCTTACGCGGGGTGAGCTCCTACGAGCAGTACTTC. The gene calls are TRBV11-2 and TRBJ2-7, with a possible D match to TRBD2 (6 bases). This CDR3 comprises 15 residues. Trimming removed 2 bases at V and 0 bases at J, with 11 bases between. Germline CDR1 is SGHAT and CDR2 is FQNNGV.

The chain is built from TRBV20-1 and TRBJ2-5; D gene ambiguous. The V end lost 3 bases, the J end lost 3 bases, and 5 bases lay between the germline ends. CDR3 length: 11 residues. The germline V gene has CDR1 DFQATT and CDR2 SNEGSKA (reference sequence). The CDR3 loop reads CSASAEETQYF. In DNA, the CDR3 is TGCAGTGCTAGCGCAGAAGAGACCCAGTACTTC.

The V gene is TRBV20-1, the J gene TRBJ1-1, with a tentative D call TRBD1 (5 bases). The germline CDR1 and CDR2 sequences are DFQATT and SNEGSKA (reference sequence). The CDR3 runs 10 residues. The V end was cut by 5 bases, the J end by 11 bases, with 12 bases between. The CDR3 loop is CSAEREGAFF. The CDR3 DNA reads TGCAGTGCTGAAAGGGAGGGGGCTTTCTTT.

The V call is TRBV7-2, the J call TRBJ2-7; D not resolved. CDR3 size: 14 residues. The V end lost 0 bases, the J end lost 2 bases, and 8 bases lay between the germline ends. CDR1 and CDR2 (germline): SGHTA, FQGNSA. In DNA, the CDR3 is TGTGCCAGCAGCTTAGCCGTGGGCCCCTACGAGCAGTACTTC. Protein: CASSLAVGPYEQYF.

Comment on this clone: One junction end disagrees with the germline gene, perhaps due to a read error. The chain has TRBV11-2 and TRBJ2-2, with D uncertain. The CDR3 is 14 amino acids. Per germline, CDR1 SGHAT and CDR2 FQNNGV. CDR3 sequence reads: CASSLEAVSGELFF. For the CDR3, the DNA is TGTGCCAGCAGCCTAGAGGCAGTCAGTGGGGAGCTGTTTTTT.

The rearrangement joins TRBV14 to TRBJ2-1; D not resolved. Germline V gene lookup returns CDR1 SGHDN and CDR2 FVKESK. The CDR3 spans 13 residues. Trimming stripped 5 bases from V and 8 bases from J, with 13 bases between. DNA for the CDR3: TGTGCCAGCAGCTTACCTGTGGGCTATGAGCAGTTCTTC. It is translated as CASSLPVGYEQFF.

The genes are TRBV30 and TRBJ1-4, with no clear D. The ends were cut back, 0 bases at V and 2 bases at J, with 7 bases in the middle. The CDR3 consists of 14 residues. Germline CDR1 reads GTSNPN; CDR2 reads SVGIG (reference sequence). The CDR3: CAWSVRVTNEKLFF. The CDR3 nucleotides are TGTGCCTGGAGTGTACGGGTTACTAATGAAAAACTGTTTTTT.

The rearrangement uses TRBV14 and TRBJ1-1, with D perhaps matching TRBD1 (6 bases). In germline, CDR1 is SGHDN, CDR2 FVKESK. The V end was cut by 6 bases, the J end by 6 bases, with 14 bases between. The CDR3 extends over 13 amino acids. In nucleotides, the CDR3 is TGTGCCAGCAGTTTACAGGGACGACCTGAAGCTTTCTTT. Encoded protein: CASSLQGRPEAFF.

The chain is built from TRBV4-1 and TRBJ1-4, with D unclear. Germline CDR1 reads MGHRA; CDR2 reads YSYEKL. The CDR3 is made up of 16 amino acids. Between the trimmed V and J ends, which lost 0 bases and 6 bases, there was a span of 14 bases. CDR3 sequence (DNA): TGCGCCAGCAGCCAAGAGCGCGCTCGCGGGGATGAAAAACTGTTTTTT. This encodes CASSQERARGDEKLFF.

In DNA, the CDR3 is TGTGCCAGCAGCTTAGTACAGGGAAGGTATCAGCCCCAGCATTTT. This codes for CASSLVQGRYQPQHF. The V gene is TRBV7-8, the J gene TRBJ1-5; a possible D gene is TRBD1 (6 bases). Germline V CDR1 and CDR2: SGHVS, FQNEAQ. Trimming removed 1 base at V and 5 bases at J, with 12 bases between. CDR3 size: 15 residues.

CDR3 in amino acids: CASSWTGVEGYTF. DNA for the CDR3: TGTGCCAGCAGCTGGACAGGTGTGGAGGGCTACACCTTC. V usage is TRBV5-8 and J usage is TRBJ1-2, with 7 positions matching TRBD1. The germline V gene encodes CDR1 SGHTS and CDR2 YDEGEE. The junction had 7 bases not matched to a gene; V was cut back by 3 bases and J by 8 bases. This CDR3 comprises 13 residues.

On this clone: An end of the junction does not agree with germline; a read error may underlie this. This chain joins TRBV11-3 and TRBJ2-2, with 11 positions matching TRBD2. This CDR3 contains 19 residues. CDR1 and CDR2 (germline): SGHNT, YENEEA. CDR3 sequence reads: CASRLAGGPSRSNTGELFF. CDR3 DNA sequence: TGTGCCAGCAGATTAGCGGGGGGGCCGTCTAGGTCGAACACCGGGGAGCTGTTTTTT. Filled out from reference TRBV11-3 and TRBJ2-2, the complete variable domain reads EAGVVQSPRYKIIEKKQPVAFWCNPISGHNTLYWYLQNLGQGPELLIRYENEEAVDDSQLPKDRFSAERLKGVDSTLKIQPAELGDSAVYLCASRLAGGPSRSNTGELFFGEGSRLTVL.

The J gene is TRBJ1-3, the V gene TRBV5-6, with TRBD1 matching over 8 bases. The germline V gene encodes CDR1 SGHDT and CDR2 YYEEEE. V lost 0 bases and J lost 0; bases outside the gene matches: 5. The CDR3 has 17 amino acids. The CDR3 region has the DNA TGTGCCAGCAGCTTGGGGGACAGGAGGCTCTCTGGAAACACCATATATTTT. As protein: CASSLGDRRLSGNTIYF.

The chain joins TRBV27 to TRBJ2-7, with TRBD2 as a possible D gene (7 bases). In germline, CDR1 is MNHEY, CDR2 SMNVEV (reference sequence). V was shortened by 5 bases and J by 2 bases, with 13 bases between the two germline ends. The CDR3 runs to 14 residues. The CDR3 nucleotides read TGTGCCAGCAGTCGACGGGGGGCTGCCTACGAGCAGTACTTC. This codes for CASSRRGAAYEQYF.

The chain recombines TRBV6-1 with TRBJ1-1; no definite D call. The germline V and J ends were trimmed by 4 bases and 0 bases, with 6 bases remaining between them. The CDR3 covers 13 residues. Germline loops: CDR1 MNHNS, CDR2 SASEGT. The CDR3 loop is CASSGAMNTEAFF. The CDR3 DNA reads TGTGCCAGCAGTGGGGCGATGAACACTGAAGCTTTCTTT.

The rearrangement links TRBV11-3 to TRBJ2-1, with TRBD1 identical over 7 bases. Trimming removed 5 bases from V and 7 bases from J; junction bases left unmatched: 11. CDR1 and CDR2 from the germline V gene are SGHNT and YENEEA. The CDR3 runs 15 residues. The CDR3 sequence: CASSPGGQARNEQFF. The CDR3 DNA sequence: TGTGCCAGCAGCCCGGGCGGACAGGCCAGAAATGAGCAGTTCTTC.

This chain uses TRBV14 with TRBJ1-2; no reliable D call. The CDR3 runs 15 residues. Germline loops: CDR1 SGHDN, CDR2 FVKESK. V was pared by 2 bases and J by 8 bases, with 18 bases between. The CDR3 is CASSQNGLPIGGYTF. For the CDR3, the DNA is TGTGCCAGCAGCCAAAACGGACTGCCGATTGGGGGCTACACCTTC.

This chain connects TRBV14 to TRBJ2-7; 7 bases are a match to TRBD1. The junction had 7 bases not matched to a gene; V was cut back by 1 base and J by 7 bases. CDR3 length: 14 residues. Germline CDR1 SGHDN, CDR2 FVKESK. The CDR3 region is CASSQVGRGSEQYF. The CDR3 DNA reads TGTGCCAGCAGCCAAGTTGGCAGGGGGTCAGAGCAGTACTTC.

This rearrangement joins TRBV9 to TRBJ2-5; 13 nucleotides agree with TRBD2. The junction had 7 bases not matched to a gene; V was cut back by 6 bases and J by 5 bases. CDR1 and CDR2 from the germline V gene are SGDLS and YYNGEE. CDR3 length equals 15 residues. CDR3 DNA: TGTGCCAGCACGACTAGCGGGGGGCGAGGGGAGACCCAGTACTTC. This sequence encodes CASTTSGGRGETQYF.